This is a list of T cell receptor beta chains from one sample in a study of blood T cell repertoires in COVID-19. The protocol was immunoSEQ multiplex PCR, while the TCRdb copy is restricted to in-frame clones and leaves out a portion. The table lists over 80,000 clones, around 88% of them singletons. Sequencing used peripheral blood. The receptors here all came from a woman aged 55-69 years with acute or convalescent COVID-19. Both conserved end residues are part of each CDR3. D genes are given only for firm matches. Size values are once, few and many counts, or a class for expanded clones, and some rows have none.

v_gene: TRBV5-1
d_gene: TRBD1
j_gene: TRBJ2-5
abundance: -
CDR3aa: CASIGPGQGWGETQYF
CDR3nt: TGCGCCAGCATCGGGCCAGGACAGGGTTGGGGAGAGACCCAGTACTTC

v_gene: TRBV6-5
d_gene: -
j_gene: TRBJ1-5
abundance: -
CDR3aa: CARGPSGNQPQHF
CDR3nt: TGTGCCAGGGGACCTAGCGGCAATCAGCCCCAGCATTTT

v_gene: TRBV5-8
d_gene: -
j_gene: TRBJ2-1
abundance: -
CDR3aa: CASSLVYYNEQFF
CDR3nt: TGTGCCAGCAGCTTGGTGTATTACAATGAGCAGTTCTTC

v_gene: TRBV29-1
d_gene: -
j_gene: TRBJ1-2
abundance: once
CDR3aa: CSADGGDGYTF
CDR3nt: TGCAGCGCAGACGGAGGCGATGGCTACACCTTC

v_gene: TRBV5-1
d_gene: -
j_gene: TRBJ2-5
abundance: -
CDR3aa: CASSLAIQETQYF
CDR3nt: TGCGCCAGCAGCTTGGCTATCCAAGAGACCCAGTACTTC

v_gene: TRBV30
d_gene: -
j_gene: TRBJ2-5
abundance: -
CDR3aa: CAWSPSVETQYF
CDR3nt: TGTGCCTGGAGTCCCTCTGTGGAGACCCAGTACTTC

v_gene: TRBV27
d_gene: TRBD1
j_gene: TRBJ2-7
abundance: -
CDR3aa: CASSVINPGQGAYEQYF
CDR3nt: TGTGCCAGCAGTGTCATAAATCCAGGACAGGGGGCCTACGAGCAGTACTTC

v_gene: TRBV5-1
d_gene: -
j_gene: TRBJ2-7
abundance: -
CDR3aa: CASSGQFYEQYF
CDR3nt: TGCGCCAGCAGCGGGCAGTTCTATGAGCAGTACTTC

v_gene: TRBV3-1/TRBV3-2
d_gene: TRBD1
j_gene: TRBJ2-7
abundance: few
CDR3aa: CASSLVGQGDEQYF
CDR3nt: TGTGCCAGCAGCCTCGTGGGACAGGGAGACGAGCAGTACTTC

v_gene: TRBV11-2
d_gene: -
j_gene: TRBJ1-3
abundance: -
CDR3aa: CASSLGLLQAGNTIYF
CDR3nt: TGTGCCAGCAGCTTAGGTCTTCTGCAGGCTGGAAACACCATATATTTT

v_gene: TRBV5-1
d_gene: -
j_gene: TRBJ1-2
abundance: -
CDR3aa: CASSPRTAYGYTF
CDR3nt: TGCGCCAGCAGCCCCAGGACAGCCTATGGCTACACCTTC

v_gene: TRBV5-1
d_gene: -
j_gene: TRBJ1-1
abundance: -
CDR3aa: CASSLMDTKTPAFF
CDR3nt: TGCGCCAGCAGCTTGATGGACACGAAAACCCCCGCTTTCTTT

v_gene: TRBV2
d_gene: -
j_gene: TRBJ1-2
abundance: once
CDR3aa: CASSALSNYGYTF
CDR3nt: TGTGCCAGCAGTGCTTTGTCTAACTATGGCTACACCTTC

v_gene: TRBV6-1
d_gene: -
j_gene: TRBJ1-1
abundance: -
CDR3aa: CASSDGLRIDKNTEAFF
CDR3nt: TGTGCCAGCAGTGACGGGTTACGGATCGATAAGAACACTGAAGCTTTCTTT

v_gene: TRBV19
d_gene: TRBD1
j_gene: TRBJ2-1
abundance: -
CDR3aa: CASRPSGQTDRGEQFF
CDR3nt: TGTGCCAGTAGACCAAGCGGGCAGACCGACAGGGGAGAGCAGTTCTTC

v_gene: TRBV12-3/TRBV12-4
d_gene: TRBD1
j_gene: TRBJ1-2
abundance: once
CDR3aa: CASGAQGADGYTF
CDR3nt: TGTGCCAGTGGGGCGCAGGGGGCGGACGGCTACACCTTC

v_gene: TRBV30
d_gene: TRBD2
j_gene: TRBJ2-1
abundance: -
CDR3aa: CAYRKTSGNNEQFF
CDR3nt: TGTGCCTACCGCAAAACTAGCGGGAACAATGAGCAGTTCTTC

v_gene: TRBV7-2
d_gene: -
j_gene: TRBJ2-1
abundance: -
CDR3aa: CASSRLTSSYNEQFF
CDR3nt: TGTGCCAGCAGCAGACTAACTAGCTCCTACAATGAGCAGTTCTTC

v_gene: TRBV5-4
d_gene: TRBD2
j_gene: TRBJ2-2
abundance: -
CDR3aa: CASSLGTSFSGELFF
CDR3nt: TGTGCCAGCAGCTTGGGGACTAGCTTCAGCGGGGAGCTGTTTTTT

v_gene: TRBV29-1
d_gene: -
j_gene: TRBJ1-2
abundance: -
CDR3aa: CSVGWGGNGYTF
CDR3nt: TGCAGCGTTGGATGGGGGGGAAATGGCTACACCTTC